The 5 T cell receptor beta chains below all came from one sample that was sequenced in a study of molecular identifiers for immune sequencing clone quantification. TCRdb called the PCR reads again in MiXCR, with one record for every CDR3 protein. The sample has under 650,000 distinct CDR3 sequences, less than 20% seen once; the top ten hold 0.7% to 1%. Sequences were obtained from naive CD8+ T cells from blood, with Jurkat cell RNA spiked in. Subset meaning: FACS-sorted CD8+CD4-CCR7+CD45RA+ naive T cells. These receptors were collected from a human donor in good health. Some libraries in this study had Jurkat cell RNA spiked in.

The rearrangement links TRBV28 to TRBJ2-7; 9 nucleotides match TRBD1. Trimming cost V 6 bases and J 0 bases; bases outside gene matches: 6. The CDR3 runs to 15 residues. Germline CDR1 reads MDHEN; CDR2 reads SYDVKM. The CDR3 nucleotides are TGTGCCAGCAGAACTACAGGGGGCGCCTCCTACGAGCAGTACTTC. It encodes CASRTTGGASYEQYF.

Points on this clonotype: Without the conserved terminal phenylalanine or tryptophan, this CDR3 likely stems from a read error. The genes are TRBV28 and TRBJ1-5, with TRBD1 identical over 7 bases. This CDR3 has 15 amino acids. Germline lookup yields CDR1 MDHEN and CDR2 SYDVKM. The CDR3 DNA reads TGTGCCAGCAGTTTCAGGGGGATAAGCAGTCAGCCCCAGCATTGT. Its translation: CASSFRGISSQPQHC.

The V and J genes are TRBV11-2 and TRBJ2-1; a weak D match, TRBD2 (6 bases). The CDR3 spans 16 residues. Germline-derived CDR1 and CDR2 are SGHAT and FQNNGV. Trimming left V 5 bases short and J 0 bases short, with 14 bases between. The CDR3 DNA reads as TGTGCCAGCAGCGATGTTTTCGGGAGCTCCTACAATGAGCAGTTCTTC. Its protein is CASSDVFGSSYNEQFF.

This clonotype was recorded at least ten times. This chain joins TRBV6-5 and TRBJ1-6, with D maybe TRBD1 (5 bases). Trimming cost V 4 bases and J 10 bases, with 26 bases left between them. The CDR3 spans 18 residues. Germline V CDR1 and CDR2: MNHEY, SVGAGI. CDR3 sequence reads: CASSSLPVRDGARSPLHF. In DNA form, the CDR3 reads TGTGCCAGCAGTTCCTTACCCGTTAGAGATGGGGCCAGATCACCCCTCCACTTT.

This clonotype turned up a few times. The chain carries TRBV9 and TRBJ2-7, with unresolved D. Germline CDR1 is SGDLS and CDR2 is YYNGEE. CDR3 length equals 14 residues. The V end lost 4 bases, the J end lost 2 bases, and 13 bases lay between the germline ends. DNA for the CDR3: TGTGCCAGCAGCTCCACCCCGTACACCTACGAGCAGTACTTC. This encodes CASSSTPYTYEQYF.